These 11 T cell receptor beta chains came from one sample sequenced in a study of OX40 agonist ivuxolimab in advanced cancers. Repertoires were generated with immunoSEQ multiplex PCR, while TCRdb's copy carries only in-frame clones and drops some. The table includes tens of thousands of clones, 75% to 85% detected once. The source material was CD4+ or CD8+ T cells sorted from blood, sampled in a trial of the OX40 agonist ivuxolimab. These receptors were collected from an adult with an advanced solid tumor such as melanoma, head and neck, liver or kidney cancer.

The chain recombines TRBV9 with TRBJ2-5; no firm D call. This CDR3 is 15 amino acids long. CDR1 is SGDLS, CDR2 YYNGEE, per germline. V lost 0 bases and J lost 5, with 14 bases in between. The CDR3 region is CASSVGASLRETQYF. The CDR3 DNA sequence: TGTGCCAGCAGCGTAGGTGCGAGCCTACGGGAGACCCAGTACTTC.

This chain joins TRBV4-1 and TRBJ2-7, with a tentative D call TRBD2 (6 bases). Germline values: CDR1 MGHRA, CDR2 YSYEKL. The CDR3 contains 14 residues. Trimming took 3 bases from V and 5 from J, leaving 14 bases between them. The CDR3 region has the DNA TGCGCCAGCAGCCATCCGACTAGGAGCAACGAGCAGTACTTC. Its translation: CASSHPTRSNEQYF.

The rearrangement joins TRBV19 to TRBJ2-4, with TRBD1 matching over 10 bases. The CDR3 is 14 residues long. V lost 11 bases to trimming and J lost 9 bases; unmatched junction nucleotides: 13. Germline V gene data show CDR1 as LNHDA and CDR2 as SQIVND (reference sequence). In nucleotides, the CDR3 is TGTGCCTCTAGGGCCGGGACAGGGGCTTCCATTCAGTACTTC. Amino acid sequence: CASRAGTGASIQYF.

The chain combines TRBV7-2 with TRBJ2-1; D gene ambiguous. The CDR3 spans 14 residues. Germline V lookup: CDR1 SGHTA, CDR2 FQGNSA. V was shortened by 0 bases and J by 10 bases, with 13 bases between the two germline ends. The CDR3 here is CASSLAPVVREQFF. CDR3 nucleotide sequence: TGTGCCAGCAGCTTAGCCCCCGTAGTTCGCGAGCAGTTCTTC.

The CDR3 protein is CASSLGTGFTDTQYF. The CDR3 nucleotides are TGCGCCAGCAGCTTGGGGACGGGATTCACAGATACGCAGTATTTT. The chain couples TRBV5-1 to TRBJ2-3; D is perhaps TRBD2 (5 bases). CDR3 length: 15 amino acids. Trimming removed 0 bases from V and 2 bases from J, with 10 bases in between. The germline V gene has CDR1 SGHRS and CDR2 YFSETQ.

This clone has just one count. The V call is TRBV5-6, the J call TRBJ1-2, with D perhaps matching TRBD1 (5 bases). The CDR3 is 15 amino acids. Germline CDR1 reads SGHDT; CDR2 reads YYEEEE. V was clipped by 0 bases and J by 8 bases, with 17 bases between them. In DNA, the CDR3 is TGTGCCAGCAGCTTGGGATGGCCCGGGGCTCGCGGCTACACCTTC. Protein sequence: CASSLGWPGARGYTF. Together with reference TRBV5-6 and TRBJ1-2, the CDR3 gives the full variable domain: DAGVTQSPTHLIKTRGQQVTLRCSPKSGHDTVSWYQQALGQGPQFIFQYYEEEERQRGNFPDRFSGHQFPNYSSELNVNALLLGDSALYLCASSLGWPGARGYTFGSGTRLTVV.

This clone was observed once. The rearrangement uses TRBV5-1 and TRBJ2-2, with 8 bases lining up with TRBD1. V lost 4 bases to trimming and J lost 8 bases; unmatched junction nucleotides: 7. Germline V CDR1 and CDR2: SGHRS, YFSETQ. The CDR3 covers 14 residues. The CDR3 loop is CASSPRTGPGELFF. The CDR3, as DNA: TGCGCCAGCAGCCCGAGGACAGGGCCAGGGGAGCTGTTTTTT. Combining the CDR3 with reference TRBV5-1 and TRBJ2-2 gives the whole variable domain KAGVTQTPRYLIKTRGQQVTLSCSPISGHRSVSWYQQTPGQGLQFLFEYFSETQRNKGNFPGRFSGRQFSNSRSEMNVSTLELGDSALYLCASSPRTGPGELFFGEGSRLTVL.

The chain has TRBV10-3 and TRBJ1-6; unclear D gene. The length of the CDR3 is 13 residues. V was shortened by 2 bases and J by 7 bases, with 6 bases between the two germline ends. Germline V gives CDR1 ENHRY, CDR2 SYGVKD. CDR3 in DNA: TGTGCCATCAGTGAGGCCAGAAATTCACCCCTCCACTTT. It is translated as CAISEARNSPLHF.

V usage is TRBV7-9 and J usage is TRBJ2-2; D call uncertain. The germline gives CDR1 SEHNR, CDR2 FQNEAQ (reference sequence). Trimming took 2 bases from V and 6 from J, leaving 10 bases between them. This CDR3 has 14 amino acids. The CDR3, as DNA: TGTGCCAGCAGCTTAAGTGGTGGGCCCGGGGAGCTGTTTTTT. Amino acid sequence: CASSLSGGPGELFF.

The chain couples TRBV7-9 to TRBJ2-4; TRBD2 is a possible D gene (6 bases). Germline lookup yields CDR1 SEHNR and CDR2 FQNEAQ (reference sequence). Deletions cut 5 bases from V and 6 bases from J, with 20 bases between. This CDR3 is 16 amino acids long. The CDR3 here is CASSRYPGDSGNIQYF. For the CDR3, the DNA is TGTGCCAGCAGCCGATACCCGGGGGATTCGGGAAACATTCAGTACTTC. Full variable domain (missing parts from reference TRBV7-9 and TRBJ2-4): DTGVSQNPRHKITKRGQNVTFRCDPISEHNRLYWYRQTLGQGPEFLTYFQNEAQLEKSRLLSDRFSAERPKGSFSTLEIQRTEQGDSAMYLCASSRYPGDSGNIQYFGAGTRLSVL.

The gene calls are TRBV12-5 and TRBJ2-1; 9 positions match TRBD2. The V and J ends lost 5 bases and 9 bases, in that order; junction bases with no gene match: 8. Germline assignment: CDR1 LGHNT and CDR2 FRNRAP. This CDR3 is built from 14 residues. CDR3 sequence reads: CASGGTSNRPEQFF. CDR3 bases: TGTGCTAGTGGTGGGACTAGCAATCGCCCTGAGCAGTTCTTC.